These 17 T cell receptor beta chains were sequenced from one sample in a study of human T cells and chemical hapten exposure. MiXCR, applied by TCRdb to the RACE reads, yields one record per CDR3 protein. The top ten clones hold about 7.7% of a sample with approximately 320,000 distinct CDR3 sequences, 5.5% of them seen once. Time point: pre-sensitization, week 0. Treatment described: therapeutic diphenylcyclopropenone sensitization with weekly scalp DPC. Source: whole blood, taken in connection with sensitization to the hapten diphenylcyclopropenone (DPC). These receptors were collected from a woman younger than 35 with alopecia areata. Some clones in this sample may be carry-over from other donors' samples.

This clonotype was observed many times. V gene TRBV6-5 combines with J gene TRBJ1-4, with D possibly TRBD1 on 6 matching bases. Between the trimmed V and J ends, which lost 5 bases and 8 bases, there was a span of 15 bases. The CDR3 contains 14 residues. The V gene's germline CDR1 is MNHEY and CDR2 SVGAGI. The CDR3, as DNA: TGTGCCAGCAGTAGGGCAGGGGCATTAGAAAAACTGTTTTTT. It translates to CASSRAGALEKLFF.

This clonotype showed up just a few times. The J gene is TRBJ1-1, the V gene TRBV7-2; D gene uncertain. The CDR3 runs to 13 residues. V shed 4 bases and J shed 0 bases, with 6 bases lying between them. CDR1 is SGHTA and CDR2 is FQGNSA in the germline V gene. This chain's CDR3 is CASSSSMNTEAFF. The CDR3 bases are TGTGCCAGCAGCTCATCTATGAACACTGAAGCTTTCTTT. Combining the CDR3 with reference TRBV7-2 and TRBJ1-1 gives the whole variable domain GAGVSQSPSNKVTEKGKDVELRCDPISGHTALYWYRQSLGQGLEFLIYFQGNSAPDKSGLPSDRFSAERTGGSVSTLTIQRTQQEDSAVYLCASSSSMNTEAFFGQGTRLTVV.

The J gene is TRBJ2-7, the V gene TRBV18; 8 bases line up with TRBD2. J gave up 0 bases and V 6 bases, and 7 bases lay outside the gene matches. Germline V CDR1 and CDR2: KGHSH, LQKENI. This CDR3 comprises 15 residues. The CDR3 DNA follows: TGTGCCAGCTCTCCTGCGGGGGGTATCTCCTACGAGCAGTACTTC. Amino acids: CASSPAGGISYEQYF.

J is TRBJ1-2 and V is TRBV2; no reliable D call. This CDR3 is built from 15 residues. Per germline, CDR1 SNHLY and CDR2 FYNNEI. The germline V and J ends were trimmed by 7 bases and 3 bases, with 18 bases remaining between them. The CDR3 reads CASKEGPRYDYGYTF. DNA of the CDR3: TGTGCCAGCAAGGAAGGACCGCGATACGACTATGGCTACACCTTC.

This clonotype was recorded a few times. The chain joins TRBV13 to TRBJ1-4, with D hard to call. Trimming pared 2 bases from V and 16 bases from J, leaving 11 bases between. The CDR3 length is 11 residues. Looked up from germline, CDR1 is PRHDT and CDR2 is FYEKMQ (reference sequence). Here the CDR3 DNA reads TGTGCCAGCAGCTTACTCAAGGATCCGTTTTTT. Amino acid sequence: CASSLLKDPFF.

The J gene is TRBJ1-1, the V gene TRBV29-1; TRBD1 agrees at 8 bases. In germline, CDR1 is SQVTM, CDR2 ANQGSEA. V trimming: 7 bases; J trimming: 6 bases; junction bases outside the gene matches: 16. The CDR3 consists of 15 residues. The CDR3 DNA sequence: TGCAGCGCGGGTGGACAGGGAAGAAAGAGGCCTGAAGCTTTCTTT. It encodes CSAGGQGRKRPEAFF.

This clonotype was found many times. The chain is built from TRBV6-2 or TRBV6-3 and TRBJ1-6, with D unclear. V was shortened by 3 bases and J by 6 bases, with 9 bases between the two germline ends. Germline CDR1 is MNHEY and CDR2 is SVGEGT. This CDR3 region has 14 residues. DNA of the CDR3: TGTGCCAGCAGTTATGACAACTTTAATTCACCCCTCCACTTT. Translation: CASSYDNFNSPLHF.

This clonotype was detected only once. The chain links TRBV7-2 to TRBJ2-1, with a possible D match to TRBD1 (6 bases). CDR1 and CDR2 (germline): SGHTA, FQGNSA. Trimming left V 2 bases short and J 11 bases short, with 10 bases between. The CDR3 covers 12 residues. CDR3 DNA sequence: TGTGCCAGCAGCTTATCGAGGGACAAGCAGTTCTTC. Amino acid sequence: CASSLSRDKQFF.

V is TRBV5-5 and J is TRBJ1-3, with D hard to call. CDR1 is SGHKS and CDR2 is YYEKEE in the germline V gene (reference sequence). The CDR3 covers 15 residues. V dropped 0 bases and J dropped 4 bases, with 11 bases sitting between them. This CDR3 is CASSLAGSGGNTIYF. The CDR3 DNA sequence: TGTGCCAGCAGCTTGGCGGGGTCAGGAGGAAACACCATATATTTT.

Written as DNA, the CDR3 is TGTGCCAGCAGTTTACAGGTTATGAACGAGCAGTACTTC. The encoded protein is CASSLQVMNEQYF. The chain joins TRBV12-3 or TRBV12-4 to TRBJ2-7; D is undetermined. Trimming took off 2 bases at V and 5 bases at J, with 10 bases between the two ends. This CDR3 is 13 amino acids long.

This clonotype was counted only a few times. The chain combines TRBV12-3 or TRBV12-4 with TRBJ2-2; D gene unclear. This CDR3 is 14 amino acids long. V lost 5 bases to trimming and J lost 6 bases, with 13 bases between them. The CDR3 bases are TGTGCCAGCAGTGGAAGTCATACTCCCGGGGAGCTGTTTTTT. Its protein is CASSGSHTPGELFF.

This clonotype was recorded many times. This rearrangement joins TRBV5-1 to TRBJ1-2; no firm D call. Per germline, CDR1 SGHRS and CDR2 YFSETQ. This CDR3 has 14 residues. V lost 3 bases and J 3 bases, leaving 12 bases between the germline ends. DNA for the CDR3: TGCGCCAGCAGCTCGACGAGTAGTGACTATGGCTACACCTTC. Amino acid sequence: CASSSTSSDYGYTF.

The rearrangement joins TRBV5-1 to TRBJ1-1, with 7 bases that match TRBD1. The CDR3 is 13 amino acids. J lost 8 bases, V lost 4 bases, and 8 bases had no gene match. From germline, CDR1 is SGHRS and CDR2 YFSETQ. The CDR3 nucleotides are TGCGCCAGCAGCCAGATCAGGGGACAGGAAGCTTTCTTT. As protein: CASSQIRGQEAFF. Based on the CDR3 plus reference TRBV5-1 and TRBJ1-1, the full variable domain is KAGVTQTPRYLIKTRGQQVTLSCSPISGHRSVSWYQQTPGQGLQFLFEYFSETQRNKGNFPGRFSGRQFSNSRSEMNVSTLELGDSALYLCASSQIRGQEAFFGQGTRLTVV.

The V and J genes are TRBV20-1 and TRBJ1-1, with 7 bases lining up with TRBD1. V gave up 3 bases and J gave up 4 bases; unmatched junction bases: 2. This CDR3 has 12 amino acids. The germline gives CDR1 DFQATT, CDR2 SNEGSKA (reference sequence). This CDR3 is CSARTGSTEAFF. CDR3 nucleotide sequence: TGCAGTGCTAGGACAGGGAGCACTGAAGCTTTCTTT.

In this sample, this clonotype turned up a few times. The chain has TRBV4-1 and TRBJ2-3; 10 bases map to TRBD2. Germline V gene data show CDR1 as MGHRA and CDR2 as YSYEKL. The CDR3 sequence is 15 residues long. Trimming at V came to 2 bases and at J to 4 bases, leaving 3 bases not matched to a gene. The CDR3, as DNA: TGCGCCAGCAGCCAAACTAGCGGGGCGTCAGATACGCAGTATTTT. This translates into CASSQTSGASDTQYF.

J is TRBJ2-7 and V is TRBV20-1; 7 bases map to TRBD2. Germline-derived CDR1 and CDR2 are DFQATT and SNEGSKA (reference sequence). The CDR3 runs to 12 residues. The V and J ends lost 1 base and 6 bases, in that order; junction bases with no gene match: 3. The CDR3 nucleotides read TGCAGTGCTAGAGGGGAGGGCACCGAGCAGTACTTC. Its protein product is CSARGEGTEQYF.

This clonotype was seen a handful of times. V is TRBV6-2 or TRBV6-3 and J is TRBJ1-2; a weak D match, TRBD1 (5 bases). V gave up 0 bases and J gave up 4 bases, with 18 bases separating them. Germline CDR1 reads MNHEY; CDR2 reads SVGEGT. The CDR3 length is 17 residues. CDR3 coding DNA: TGTGCCAGCAGTTACTCAGGCAGGGCGACGGATAGCTATGGCTACACCTTC. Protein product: CASSYSGRATDSYGYTF.